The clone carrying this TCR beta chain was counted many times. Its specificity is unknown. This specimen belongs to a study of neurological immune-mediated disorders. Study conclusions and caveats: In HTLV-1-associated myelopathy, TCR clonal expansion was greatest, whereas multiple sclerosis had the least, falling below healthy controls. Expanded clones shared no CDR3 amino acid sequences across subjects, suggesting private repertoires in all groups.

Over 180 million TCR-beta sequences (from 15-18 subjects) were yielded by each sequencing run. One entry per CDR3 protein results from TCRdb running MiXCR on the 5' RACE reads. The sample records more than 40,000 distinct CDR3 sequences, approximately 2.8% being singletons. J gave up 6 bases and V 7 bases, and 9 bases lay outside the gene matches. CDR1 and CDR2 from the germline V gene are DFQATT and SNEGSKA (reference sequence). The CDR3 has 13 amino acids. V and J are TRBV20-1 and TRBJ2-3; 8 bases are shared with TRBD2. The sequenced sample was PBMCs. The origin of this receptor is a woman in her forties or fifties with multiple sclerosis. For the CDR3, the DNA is TGCAGTGTCCACGGGGGGGGTAGGGATACGCAGTATTTT. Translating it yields CSVHGGGRDTQYF.